Here is one TCR beta chain with its context. Its antigen remains unknown. This sample is drawn from a study of CD4 T cells in relation to SARS-CoV-2 and coronaviruses. Unexposed donor CD4+ T cells date from about 2010-2019, before the COVID-19 pandemic. CD4+ T cells were isolated from the cells after 10 days of culture. Overall study results and limits: In roughly 61% of donors, memory CD4+ clonotypes crossrecognized SARS-CoV-2 and at least one common cold coronavirus spike.

Profiled with immunoSEQ multiplex PCR; TCRdb holds only in-frame clones, not every one. The data show about 25,000 clones, with roughly four fifths seen just once and 13% held by the top ten. The CDR3 covers 16 residues. Trimming took 1 base from V and 0 from J, leaving 10 bases between them. Germline CDR1 and CDR2: MNHEY and SVGAGI. The chain combines TRBV6-5 with TRBJ1-3; no firm D call. The receptor was derived from a human donor in good health. The specimen was CD4+ T cells from PBMCs, cultured in vitro. In DNA, the CDR3 is TGTGCCAGCAGTTACTTCCGGGAGAGCTCTGGAAACACCATATATTTT. Its protein is CASSYFRESSGNTIYF.